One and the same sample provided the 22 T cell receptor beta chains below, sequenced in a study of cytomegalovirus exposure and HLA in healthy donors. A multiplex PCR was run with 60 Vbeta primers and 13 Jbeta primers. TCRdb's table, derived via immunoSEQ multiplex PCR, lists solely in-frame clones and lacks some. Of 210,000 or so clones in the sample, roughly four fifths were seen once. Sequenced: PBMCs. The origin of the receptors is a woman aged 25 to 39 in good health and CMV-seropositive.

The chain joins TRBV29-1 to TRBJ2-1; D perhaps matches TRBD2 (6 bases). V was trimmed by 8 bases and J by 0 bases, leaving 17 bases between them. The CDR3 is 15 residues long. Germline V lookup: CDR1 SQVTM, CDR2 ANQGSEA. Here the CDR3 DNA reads TGCAGCCTCTCGGGGGATTCGAGCTCCTACAATGAGCAGTTCTTC. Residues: CSLSGDSSSYNEQFF.

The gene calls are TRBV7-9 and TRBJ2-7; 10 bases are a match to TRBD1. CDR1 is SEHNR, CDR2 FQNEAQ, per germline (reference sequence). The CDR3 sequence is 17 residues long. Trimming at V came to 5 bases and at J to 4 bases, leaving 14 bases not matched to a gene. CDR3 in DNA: TGTGCCAGCAGCGACCATCCCCGGGGACAGGGGAGGTACGAGCAGTACTTC. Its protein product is CASSDHPRGQGRYEQYF. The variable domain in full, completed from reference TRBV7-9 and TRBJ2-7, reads DTGVSQNPRHKITKRGQNVTFRCDPISEHNRLYWYRQTLGQGPEFLTYFQNEAQLEKSRLLSDRFSAERPKGSFSTLEIQRTEQGDSAMYLCASSDHPRGQGRYEQYFGPGTRLTVT.

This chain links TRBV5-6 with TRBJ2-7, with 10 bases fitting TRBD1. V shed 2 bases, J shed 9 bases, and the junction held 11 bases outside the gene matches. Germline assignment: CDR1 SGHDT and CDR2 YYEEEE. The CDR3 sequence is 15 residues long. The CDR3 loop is CASSFVGTGVGGQYF. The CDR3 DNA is TGTGCCAGCAGCTTTGTGGGGACAGGGGTCGGGGGGCAGTACTTC.

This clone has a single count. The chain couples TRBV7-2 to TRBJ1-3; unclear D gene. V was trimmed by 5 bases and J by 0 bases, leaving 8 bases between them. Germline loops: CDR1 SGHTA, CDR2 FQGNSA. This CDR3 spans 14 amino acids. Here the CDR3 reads CASSQQSSGNTIYF. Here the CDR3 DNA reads TGTGCCAGCAGCCAACAGAGCTCTGGAAACACCATATATTTT.

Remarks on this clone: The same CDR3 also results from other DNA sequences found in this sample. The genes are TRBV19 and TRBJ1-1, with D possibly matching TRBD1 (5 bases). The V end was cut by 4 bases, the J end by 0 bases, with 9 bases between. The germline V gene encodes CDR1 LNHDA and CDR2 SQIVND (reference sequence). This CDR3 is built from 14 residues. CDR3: CASSTGTLNTEAFF. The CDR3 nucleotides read TGTGCCAGTAGTACAGGGACTTTGAACACTGAAGCTTTCTTT.

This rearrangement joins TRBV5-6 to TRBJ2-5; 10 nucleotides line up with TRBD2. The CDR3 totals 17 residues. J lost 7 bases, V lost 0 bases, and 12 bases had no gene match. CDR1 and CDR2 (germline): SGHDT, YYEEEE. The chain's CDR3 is CASSLGGASGGPGTQYF. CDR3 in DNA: TGTGCCAGCAGCTTGGGTGGGGCTAGCGGGGGCCCCGGGACCCAGTACTTC.

The CDR3 sequence: CASRQALNTEAFF. The CDR3 nucleotides read TGCGCCAGCAGGCAGGCCTTGAACACTGAAGCTTTCTTT. The chain couples TRBV4-1 to TRBJ1-1; no clear D gene. The CDR3 has 13 residues. V was pared by 6 bases and J by 0 bases, with 8 bases between. Per the germline V gene, CDR1 is MGHRA and CDR2 is YSYEKL.

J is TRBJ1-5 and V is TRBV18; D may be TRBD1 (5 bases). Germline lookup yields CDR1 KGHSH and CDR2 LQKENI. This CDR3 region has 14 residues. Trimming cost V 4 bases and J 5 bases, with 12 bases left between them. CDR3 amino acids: CASSLWGDDQPQHF. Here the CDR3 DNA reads TGTGCCAGCTCACTTTGGGGGGACGATCAGCCCCAGCATTTT.

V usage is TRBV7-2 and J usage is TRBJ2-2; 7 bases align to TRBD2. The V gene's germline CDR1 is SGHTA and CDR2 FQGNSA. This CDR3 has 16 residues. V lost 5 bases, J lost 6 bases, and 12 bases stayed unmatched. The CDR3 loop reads CASSITRTRFSGELFF. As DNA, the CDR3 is TGTGCCAGCAGCATAACACGGACTAGATTTTCCGGGGAGCTGTTTTTT.

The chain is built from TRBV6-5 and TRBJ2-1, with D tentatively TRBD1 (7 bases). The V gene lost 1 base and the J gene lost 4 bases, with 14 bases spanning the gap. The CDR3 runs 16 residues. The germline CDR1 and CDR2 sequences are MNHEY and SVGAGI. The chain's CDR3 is CASSYFGGTAYNEQFF. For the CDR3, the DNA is TGTGCCAGCAGTTACTTTGGAGGGACAGCTTACAATGAGCAGTTCTTC.

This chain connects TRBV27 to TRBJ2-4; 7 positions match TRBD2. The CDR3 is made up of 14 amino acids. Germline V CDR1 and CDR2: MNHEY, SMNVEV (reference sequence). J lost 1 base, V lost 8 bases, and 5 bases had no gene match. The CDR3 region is CASAGLRAKNIQYF. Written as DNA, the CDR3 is TGTGCCAGCGCGGGACTACGGGCCAAAAACATTCAGTACTTC.

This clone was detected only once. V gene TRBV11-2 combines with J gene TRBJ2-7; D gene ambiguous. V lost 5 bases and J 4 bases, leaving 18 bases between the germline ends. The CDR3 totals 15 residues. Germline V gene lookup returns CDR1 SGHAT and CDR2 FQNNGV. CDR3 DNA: TGTGCCAGCAGCAGTTATGATGAGGTTGGATACGAGCAGTACTTC. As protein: CASSSYDEVGYEQYF.

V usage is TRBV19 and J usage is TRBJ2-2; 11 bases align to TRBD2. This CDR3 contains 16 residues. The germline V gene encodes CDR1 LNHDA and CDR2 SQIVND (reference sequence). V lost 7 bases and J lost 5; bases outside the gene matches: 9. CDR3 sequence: CASTASGGRGTGELFF. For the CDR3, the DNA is TGTGCCAGTACCGCTAGCGGGGGGCGGGGGACCGGGGAGCTGTTTTTT.

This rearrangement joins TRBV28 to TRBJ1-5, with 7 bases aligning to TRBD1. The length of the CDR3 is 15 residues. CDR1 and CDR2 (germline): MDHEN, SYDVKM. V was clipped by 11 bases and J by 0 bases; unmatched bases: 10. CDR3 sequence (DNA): TGTGCCGGGACCTCGGGACAGTATAGCAATCAGCCCCAGCATTTT. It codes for CAGTSGQYSNQPQHF.

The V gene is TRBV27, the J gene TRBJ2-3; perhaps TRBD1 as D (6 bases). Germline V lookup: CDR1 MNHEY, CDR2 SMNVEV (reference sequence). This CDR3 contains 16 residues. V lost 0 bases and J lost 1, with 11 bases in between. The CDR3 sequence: CASSLSRGIGTDTQYF. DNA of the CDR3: TGTGCCAGCAGTTTATCAAGGGGGATCGGCACAGATACGCAGTATTTT.

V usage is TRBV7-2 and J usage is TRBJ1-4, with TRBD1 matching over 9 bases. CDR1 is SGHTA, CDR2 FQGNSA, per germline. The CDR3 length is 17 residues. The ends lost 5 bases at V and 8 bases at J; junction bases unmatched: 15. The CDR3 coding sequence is TGTGCCAGCAGCCGCGGGACAGGGAAAGGGTATGGGGAAAAACTGTTTTTT. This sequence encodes CASSRGTGKGYGEKLFF.

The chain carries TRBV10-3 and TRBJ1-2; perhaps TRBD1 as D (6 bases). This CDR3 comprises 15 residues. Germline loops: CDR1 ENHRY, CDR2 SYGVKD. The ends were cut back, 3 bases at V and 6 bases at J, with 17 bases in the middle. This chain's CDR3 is CAISDNRARGNGYTF. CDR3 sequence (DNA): TGTGCCATCAGTGACAACAGGGCGCGAGGGAATGGCTACACCTTC.

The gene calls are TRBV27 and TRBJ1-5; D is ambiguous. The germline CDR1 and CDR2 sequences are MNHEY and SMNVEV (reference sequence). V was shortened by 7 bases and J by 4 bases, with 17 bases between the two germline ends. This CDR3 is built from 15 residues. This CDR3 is CASTPRGSWNQPQHF. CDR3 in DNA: TGTGCCAGCACCCCAAGAGGGTCTTGGAATCAGCCCCAGCATTTT.

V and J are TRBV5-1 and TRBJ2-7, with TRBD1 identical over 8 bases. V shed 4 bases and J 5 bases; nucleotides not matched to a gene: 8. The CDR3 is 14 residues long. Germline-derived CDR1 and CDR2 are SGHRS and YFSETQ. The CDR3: CASSRQGIQDEQYF. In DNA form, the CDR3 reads TGCGCCAGCAGCAGACAGGGGATACAAGACGAGCAGTACTTC.

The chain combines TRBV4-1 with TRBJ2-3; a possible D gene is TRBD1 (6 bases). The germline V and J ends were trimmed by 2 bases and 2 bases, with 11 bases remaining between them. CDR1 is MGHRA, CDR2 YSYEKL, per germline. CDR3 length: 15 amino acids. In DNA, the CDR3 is TGCGCCAGCAGCCAACCACAGGGTAACACAGATACGCAGTATTTT. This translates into CASSQPQGNTDTQYF.

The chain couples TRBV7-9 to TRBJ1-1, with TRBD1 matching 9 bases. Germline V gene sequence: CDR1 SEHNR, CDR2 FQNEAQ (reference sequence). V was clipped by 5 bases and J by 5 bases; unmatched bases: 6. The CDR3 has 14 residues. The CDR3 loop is CASSMGQGGTEAFF. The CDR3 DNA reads TGTGCCAGCAGCATGGGACAGGGAGGGACTGAAGCTTTCTTT.

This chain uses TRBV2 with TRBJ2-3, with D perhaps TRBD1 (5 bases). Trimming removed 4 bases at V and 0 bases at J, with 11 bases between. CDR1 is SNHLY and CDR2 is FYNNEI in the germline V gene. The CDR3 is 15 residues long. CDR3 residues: CASSGFRASTDTQYF. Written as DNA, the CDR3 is TGTGCCAGCAGTGGATTCAGGGCCAGCACAGATACGCAGTATTTT.